This T cell receptor (beta chain) appears in the sequencing data of a study of CD4 T cells in relation to SARS-CoV-2 and coronaviruses. Study information: Crossreactive spike epitopes shared across donors were mapped to their HLA restriction. Overall study results and limits: In around 60% of donors, memory CD4+ clonotypes crossrecognized SARS-CoV-2 and at least one common cold coronavirus spike. Each donor contributed either pre-pandemic or post-infection samples, not both. No crossreactivity against non-spike viral proteins was tested here.

Before the COVID-19 pandemic, during about 2011-2019, CD4+ T cells were taken from unexposed donors. Some clones are missing from TCRdb's copy, which holds only in-frame ones; the method was immunoSEQ multiplex PCR. The repertoire consists of under 90,000 clones, with approximately 95% occurring once and the leading ten covering about 0.23%. In the case of this clone: No antigen is known for it.

The germline V and J ends were trimmed by 7 bases and 0 bases, with 19 bases remaining between them. Germline V CDR1 and CDR2: MDHEN, SYDVKM. The CDR3 covers 17 residues. The chain links TRBV28 to TRBJ1-5; weak D call: TRBD1 (6 bases). The clonotype was recovered from a human donor in good health. The sequenced material came from naive CD4+ T cells from PBMCs. The sample's subset: naive CD4+ T cells isolated by negative enrichment. The CDR3 DNA reads as TGTGCCAGCATCTCGGGGGCAGGACTTTATAGCAATCAGCCCCAGCATTTT. Translated: CASISGAGLYSNQPQHF.